Reported below is one T cell receptor (beta chain). This entry belongs to a study of blood T cell repertoires in COVID-19. Study overall: Whether acute or convalescent, the COVID-19 samples came from the United States, Italy and Spain. PBMCs, B-cell-depleted T cells, or T cells provided the cDNA or gDNA that made up the material.

Data came from immunoSEQ multiplex PCR; TCRdb stores just in-frame clones and leaves some out. The sample lists over 200,000 clones, nearly 90% occurring once. Germline CDR1 is SGDLS and CDR2 is YYNGEE. V lost 0 bases and J 5 bases, leaving 23 bases between the germline ends. This CDR3 spans 18 amino acids. Enrollees, 18 to 89 years old, lived in 24 US areas. Allocation to cohorts depended on clinical history reported by the participants. The specimen sequenced was PBMCs or T cells enriched from blood (not recorded which). This receptor was obtained from a man aged 25-45 years who had been exposed to COVID-19. The chain carries TRBV9 and TRBJ2-5; maybe TRBD2 (5 bases). CDR3 DNA: TGTGCCAGCAGCGTAGCTCCTTTAGGGCTTGGGTCGGGGGAGACCCAGTACTTC. Protein: CASSVAPLGLGSGETQYF.